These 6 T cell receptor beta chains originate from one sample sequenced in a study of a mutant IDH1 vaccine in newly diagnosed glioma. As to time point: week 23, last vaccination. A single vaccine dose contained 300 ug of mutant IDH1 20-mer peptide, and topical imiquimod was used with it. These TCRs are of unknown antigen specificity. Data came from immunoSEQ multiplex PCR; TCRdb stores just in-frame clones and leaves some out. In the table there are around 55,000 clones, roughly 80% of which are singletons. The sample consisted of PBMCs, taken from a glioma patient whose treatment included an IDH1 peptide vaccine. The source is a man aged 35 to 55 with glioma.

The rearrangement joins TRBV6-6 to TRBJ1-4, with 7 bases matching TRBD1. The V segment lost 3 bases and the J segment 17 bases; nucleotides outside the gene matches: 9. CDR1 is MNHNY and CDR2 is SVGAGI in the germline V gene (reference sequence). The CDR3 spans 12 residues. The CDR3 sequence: CASSYTGVYVFF. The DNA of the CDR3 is TGTGCCAGCAGTTATACAGGGGTTTATGTTTTTTTT.

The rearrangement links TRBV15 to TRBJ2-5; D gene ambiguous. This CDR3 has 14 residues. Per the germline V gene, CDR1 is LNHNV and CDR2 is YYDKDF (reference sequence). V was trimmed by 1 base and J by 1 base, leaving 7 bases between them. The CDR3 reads CATSRAAVQETQYF. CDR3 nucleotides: TGTGCCACCAGCAGAGCGGCAGTCCAAGAGACCCAGTACTTC.

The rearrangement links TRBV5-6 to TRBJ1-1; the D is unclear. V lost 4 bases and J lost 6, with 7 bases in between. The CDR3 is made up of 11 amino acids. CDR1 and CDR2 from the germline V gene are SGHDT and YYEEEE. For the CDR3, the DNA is TGTGCCAGCAGCGTCTCATCTGAAGCTTTCTTT. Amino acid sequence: CASSVSSEAFF.

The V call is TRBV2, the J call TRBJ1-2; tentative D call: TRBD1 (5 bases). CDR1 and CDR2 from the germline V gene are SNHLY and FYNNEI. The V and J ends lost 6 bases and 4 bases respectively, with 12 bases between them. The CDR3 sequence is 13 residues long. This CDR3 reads CASSVDSRYGYTF. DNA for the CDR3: TGTGCCAGCAGCGTCGACAGTCGCTATGGCTACACCTTC.

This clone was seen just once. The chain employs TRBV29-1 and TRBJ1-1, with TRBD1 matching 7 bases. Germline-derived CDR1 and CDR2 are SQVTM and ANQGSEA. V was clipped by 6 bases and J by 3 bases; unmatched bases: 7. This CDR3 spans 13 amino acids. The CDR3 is CSVTGEWYTEAFF. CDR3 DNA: TGCAGCGTCACAGGGGAGTGGTACACTGAAGCTTTCTTT.

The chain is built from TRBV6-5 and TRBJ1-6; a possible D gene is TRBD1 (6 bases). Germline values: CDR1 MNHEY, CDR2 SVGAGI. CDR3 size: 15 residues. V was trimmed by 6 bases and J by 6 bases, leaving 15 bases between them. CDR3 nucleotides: TGTGCCAGCAGACCCGGGAGGGGGTTTAATTCACCCCTCCACTTT. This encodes CASRPGRGFNSPLHF.